This T cell receptor beta chain comes out of a study of cytomegalovirus exposure and HLA in healthy donors. Across the whole study: Among about 190 million T cells, an earlier analysis found 120 million or so unique TCR beta sequences.

Germline trimming cut 4 bases from V and 0 bases from J; bases unmatched to any gene: 9. This CDR3 contains 17 residues. Germline loops: CDR1 SEHNR, CDR2 FQNEAQ (reference sequence). PCR used 60 Vbeta primers and 13 Jbeta primers. Repertoires were generated with immunoSEQ multiplex PCR, while TCRdb's copy carries only in-frame clones and drops some. The sample includes under 200,000 clones, roughly 80% seen only once; the top ten take 2% to 2.5%. In its sample, this clone was seen a few times. Its specificity is unknown. Notes on the study in general: The study recorded around 160 TCR beta chains that were cytomegalovirus-associated. Later analysis reportedly placed an Asian-associated ancestry cluster below the roughly 690-donor mean in N-insertions. The productive fraction for most TCR beta V segments was about 87% or about 30% in an earlier analysis.

This chain joins TRBV7-9 and TRBJ2-1; 7 bases line up with TRBD2. The sequence came from a man aged 55 to 70 in good health and CMV-seronegative. Sequencing was performed on PBMCs. The chain's CDR3 is CASSSLGLADSYNEQFF. For the CDR3, the DNA is TGTGCCAGCAGCTCCCTCGGGCTAGCGGACTCCTACAATGAGCAGTTCTTC.